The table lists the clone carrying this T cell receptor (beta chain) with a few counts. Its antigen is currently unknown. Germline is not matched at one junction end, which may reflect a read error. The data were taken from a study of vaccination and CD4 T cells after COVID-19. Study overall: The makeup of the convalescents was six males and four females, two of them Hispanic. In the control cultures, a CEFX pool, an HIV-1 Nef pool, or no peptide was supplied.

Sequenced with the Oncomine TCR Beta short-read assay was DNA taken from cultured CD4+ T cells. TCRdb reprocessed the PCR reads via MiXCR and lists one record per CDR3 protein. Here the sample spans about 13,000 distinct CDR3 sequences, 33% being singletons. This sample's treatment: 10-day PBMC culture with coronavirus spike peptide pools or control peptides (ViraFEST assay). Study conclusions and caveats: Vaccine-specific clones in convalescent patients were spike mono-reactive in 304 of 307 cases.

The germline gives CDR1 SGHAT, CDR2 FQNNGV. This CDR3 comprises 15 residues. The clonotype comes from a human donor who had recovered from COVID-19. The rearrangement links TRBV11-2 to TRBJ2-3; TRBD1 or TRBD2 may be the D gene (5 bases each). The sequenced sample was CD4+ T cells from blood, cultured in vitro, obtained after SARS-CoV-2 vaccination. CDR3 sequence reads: CASSLRGGSKDTQYF. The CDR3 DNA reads TGTGCCAGCAGCCTCCGTGGGGGAAGCAAAGATACGCAGTATTTT.